This T cell receptor beta chain was recovered during a study of blood T cell repertoires in COVID-19 (dated by TCRdb to 2019 to 2021). About the study as a whole: Samples covering the acute and convalescent phases of COVID-19 were provided by collaborators in the United States, Italy and Spain. The repertoires were released in a freely available public database meant as a resource for research on the immune response to SARS-CoV-2. Subjects who had been exposed to COVID-19, were actively infected with it, or had recovered from it provided the deeply sampled blood TCRbeta repertoires that made up the dataset. The prospective study material was composed of cDNA or gDNA derived from T cells, B-cell-depleted T cells, or PBMCs. The sample metadata nearly always contained a de-identified subject ID, COVID-19 status, age in years and sex. HLA class I and class II types, where available, came from metadata supplied by the sample provider rather than from assay-based typing. The samples were drawn from two sources: the first 160 participants of the ongoing ImmuneRACE study, and 1,000 to 1,500 subjects contributed by 6 global collaborators. What the study reported, not specific to this receptor: Clinical and demographic metadata were provided uncurated, with the amount varying by source and participant.

In the prospective study, participants were roughly 18 to 90 years old, resided in approximately 25 geographic areas of the United States, and were enrolled through a virtual design. Cohort assignment in the prospective study relied on participant-reported clinical history from a screening survey and a study questionnaire. Recovered participants in ImmuneRACE Cohort 3 were defined by two consecutive negative NP/OP PCR tests, clearance by a healthcare professional, or resolution of symptoms. In the prospective study, mobile phlebotomists collected whole blood, serum and a nasopharyngeal or oropharyngeal swab from each participant. Additional blood draws and questionnaires over an approximately two-month period could optionally be provided by prospective study participants. Prospective study blood samples were shipped either frozen or at room temperature before DNA extraction. As concerns this clone: Its antigen specificity is not known. One base away there is no much larger clone; base qualities are not given.

The immunoSEQ Assay, a bias-controlled multiplex PCR, was used to amplify TCRbeta CDR3 regions from genomic DNA. The original methods were these. Nucleated cell counts per sample were estimated from amplification of reference gene primers within the assay. To quantify the absolute abundance of each unique TCRbeta CDR3 rearrangement, sequence reads were collapsed and filtered. For each sample, productive Simpson clonality was calculated as the square root of Simpson's diversity index over productive rearrangements. The table was pulled from immuneACCESS by TCRdb, which kept in-frame rearrangements only. Such tables lose some clones; where checked, under half of the loss comes from unresolved V genes, and the rest has no known cause. D and trimming were read from the DNA, whereas the V and J calls and clone size are those reported in that table. In all, the sample holds more than 350,000 clones, and around nine tenths of those were seen once. In total, the top ten clones hold roughly a tenth of the sample.

Trimming leaves V shorter by 0 bases and J shorter by 5 bases, with the junction holding 4 bases beyond the gene matches. The germline V gene supplies CDR1 SGHRS and CDR2 YFSETQ. Spanning cysteine to phenylalanine, the CDR3 consists of 14 amino acids. This entry keeps only the CDR3 DNA: 42 bases, framed from base 1. The specimen sequenced was PBMCs or T cells enriched from blood (not recorded which). This sequence was found in a woman in her 50s who had recovered from COVID-19. The chain is encoded by TRBV5-1 joined to TRBJ2-5; 7 central nucleotides agree with TRBD2. The DNA reads TGCGCCAGCAGCTTGGCCCGGGGGGAGGAGACCCAGTACTTC. Its protein reads: CASSLARGEETQYF.